The subject of this entry is one T cell receptor beta chain. CDR3 size: 15 residues. CDR1 is SGHTA, CDR2 FQGNSA, per germline. Trimming stripped 1 base from V and 3 bases from J, with 9 bases between. With a J-beta primer mix and a sample-barcoded 5' primer, a second PCR ran about 7 to 12 cycles. TCRdb used MiXCR to reprocess the 5' RACE reads, holding one entry per CDR3 protein. The repertoire includes around 2 million distinct CDR3 sequences, about two fifths of them detected once, and more than 20% sits in the top ten. This record belongs to a study of blood T cells in healthy people across ages. The specimen was blood. This sequence joins TRBV7-2 and TRBJ2-2; D not resolved. The TCR originated in a human donor in good health. The CDR3 nucleotides are TGTGCCAGCAGCTTAGGGGGTGCCGACACCGGGGAGCTGTTTTTT. Its protein is CASSLGGADTGELFF.